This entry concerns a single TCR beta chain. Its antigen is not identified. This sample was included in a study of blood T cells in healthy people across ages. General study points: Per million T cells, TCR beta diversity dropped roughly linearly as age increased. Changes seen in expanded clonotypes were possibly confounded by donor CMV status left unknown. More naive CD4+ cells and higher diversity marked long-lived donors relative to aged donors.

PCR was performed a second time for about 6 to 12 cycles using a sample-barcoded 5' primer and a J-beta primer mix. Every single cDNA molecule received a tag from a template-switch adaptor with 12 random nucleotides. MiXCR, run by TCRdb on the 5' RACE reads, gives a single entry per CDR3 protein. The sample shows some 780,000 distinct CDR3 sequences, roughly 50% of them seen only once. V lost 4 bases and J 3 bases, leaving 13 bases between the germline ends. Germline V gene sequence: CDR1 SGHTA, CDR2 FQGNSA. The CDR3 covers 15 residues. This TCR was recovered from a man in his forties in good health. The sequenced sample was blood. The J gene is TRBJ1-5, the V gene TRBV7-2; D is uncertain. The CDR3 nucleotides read TGTGCCAGCAGCTCTTCAGGCAACCCCAATCAGCCCCAGCATTTT. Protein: CASSSSGNPNQPQHF.